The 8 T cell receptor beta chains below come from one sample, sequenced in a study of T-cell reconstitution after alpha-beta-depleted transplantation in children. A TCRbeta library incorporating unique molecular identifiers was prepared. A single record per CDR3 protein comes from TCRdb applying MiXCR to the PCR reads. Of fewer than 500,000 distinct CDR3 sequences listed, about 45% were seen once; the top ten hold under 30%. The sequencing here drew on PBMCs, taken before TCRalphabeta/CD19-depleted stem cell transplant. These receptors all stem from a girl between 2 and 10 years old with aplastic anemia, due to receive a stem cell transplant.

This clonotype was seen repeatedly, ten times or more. The CDR3 DNA is TGCGCCAGCAGCTTGTCACAGGGCCAAGAGACCCAGTACTTC. Protein sequence: CASSLSQGQETQYF. The chain couples TRBV5-1 to TRBJ2-5; maybe TRBD1 (6 bases). Germline lookup yields CDR1 SGHRS and CDR2 YFSETQ. The V end lost 1 base, the J end lost 1 base, and 8 bases lay between the germline ends. The CDR3 spans 14 residues.

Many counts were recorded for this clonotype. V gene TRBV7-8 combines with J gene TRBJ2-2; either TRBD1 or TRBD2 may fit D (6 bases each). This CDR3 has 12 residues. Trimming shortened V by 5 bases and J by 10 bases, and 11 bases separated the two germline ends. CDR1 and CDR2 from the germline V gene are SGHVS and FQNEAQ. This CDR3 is CASSERGEELFF. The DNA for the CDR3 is TGTGCCAGCAGCGAGAGGGGGGAGGAGCTGTTTTTT.

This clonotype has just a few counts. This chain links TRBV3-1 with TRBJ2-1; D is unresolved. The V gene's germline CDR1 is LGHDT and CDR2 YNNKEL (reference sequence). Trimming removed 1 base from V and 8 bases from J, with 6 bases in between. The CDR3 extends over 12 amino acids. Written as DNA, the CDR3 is TGTGCCAGCAGCCAAGGGCCTGATGAGCAGTTCTTC. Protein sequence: CASSQGPDEQFF.

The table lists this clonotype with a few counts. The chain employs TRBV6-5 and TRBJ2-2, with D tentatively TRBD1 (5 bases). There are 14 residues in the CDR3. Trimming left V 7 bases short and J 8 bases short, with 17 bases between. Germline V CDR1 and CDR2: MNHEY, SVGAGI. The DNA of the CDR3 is TGTGCCAGCAATTCTCTGGGGCCTCTGGGGGAGCTGTTTTTT. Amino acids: CASNSLGPLGELFF.

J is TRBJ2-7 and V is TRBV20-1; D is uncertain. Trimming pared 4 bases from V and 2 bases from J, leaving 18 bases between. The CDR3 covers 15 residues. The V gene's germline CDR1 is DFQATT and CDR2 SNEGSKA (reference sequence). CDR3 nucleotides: TGCAGTGCTATCGACGGTTTGATACTAACCTACGAGCAGTACTTC. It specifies CSAIDGLILTYEQYF.

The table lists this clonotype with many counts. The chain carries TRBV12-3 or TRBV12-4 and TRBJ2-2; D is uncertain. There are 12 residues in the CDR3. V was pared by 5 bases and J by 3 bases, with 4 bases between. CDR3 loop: CASSRDTGELFF. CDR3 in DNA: TGTGCCAGCAGTCGGGACACCGGGGAGCTGTTTTTT.

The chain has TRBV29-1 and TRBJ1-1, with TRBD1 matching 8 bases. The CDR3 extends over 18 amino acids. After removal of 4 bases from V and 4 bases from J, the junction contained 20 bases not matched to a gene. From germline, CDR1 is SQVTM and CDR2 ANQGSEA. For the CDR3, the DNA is TGCAGCGTTGCCCACGACAGGGGCTTGGGTAGTATGGGCACTGAAGCTTTCTTT. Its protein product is CSVAHDRGLGSMGTEAFF.

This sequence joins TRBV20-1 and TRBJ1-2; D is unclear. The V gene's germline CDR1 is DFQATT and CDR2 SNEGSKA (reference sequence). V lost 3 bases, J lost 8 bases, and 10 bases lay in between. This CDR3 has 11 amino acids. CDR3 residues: CSASPGSGYTF. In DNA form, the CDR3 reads TGCAGTGCTAGCCCCGGATCCGGCTACACCTTC.